The clone carrying this T cell receptor beta chain was seen a single time. What it binds is not known. One end of the junction varies from germline; a read error may be responsible. The data derive from a study of T cell repertoires in cytomegalovirus infection. Whole-study context: Indications came from public TCR beta signatures; they pointed to CMV infection and to a matching HLA type. General study results and limits: Carriers of CMV and the relevant HLA type were discriminated by public TCR beta frequency. Dominant in the ex vivo response were TCR beta clonotypes restricted by HLA-C and specific for CMV.

In TCRdb, the reads were re-called with MiXCR into one record per CDR3 protein. Found here are just under 550,000 distinct CDR3 sequences, around 27% of them singletons; the top ten hold around 13%. This CDR3 contains 15 residues. The V gene's germline CDR1 is KGHSH and CDR2 LQKENI. The clonotype was recovered from a human donor in good health (CMV status not recorded). Some clones in this sample may be carry-over from other donors' samples. The sequenced sample consisted of PBMCs. The chain recombines TRBV18 with TRBJ2-1; weak D call: TRBD2 (6 bases). The CDR3 DNA reads as TGTGCCAGCTCATCACAGGAGGGGAGATACAGTGAGCAGTTCTTC. This encodes CASSSQEGRYSEQFF.